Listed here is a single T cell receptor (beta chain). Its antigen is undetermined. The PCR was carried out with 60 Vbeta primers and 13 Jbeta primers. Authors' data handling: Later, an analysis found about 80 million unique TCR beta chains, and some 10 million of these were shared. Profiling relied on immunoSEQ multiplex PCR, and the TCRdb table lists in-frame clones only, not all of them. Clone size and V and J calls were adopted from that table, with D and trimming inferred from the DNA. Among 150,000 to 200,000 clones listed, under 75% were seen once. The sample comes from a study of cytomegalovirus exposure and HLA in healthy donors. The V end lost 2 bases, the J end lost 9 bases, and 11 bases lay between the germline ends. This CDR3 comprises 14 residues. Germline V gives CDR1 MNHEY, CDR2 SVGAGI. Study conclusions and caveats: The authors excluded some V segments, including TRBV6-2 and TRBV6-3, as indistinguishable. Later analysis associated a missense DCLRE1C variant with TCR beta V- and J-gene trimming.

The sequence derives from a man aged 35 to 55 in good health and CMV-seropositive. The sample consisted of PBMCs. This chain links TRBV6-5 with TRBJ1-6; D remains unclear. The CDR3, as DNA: TGTGCCAGCAGTTACCCCCTGGAGGGTTCACCCCTCCACTTT. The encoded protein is CASSYPLEGSPLHF.